This entry concerns a single TCR beta chain. Original processing notes: How many nucleated cells were present was estimated from reference gene primer amplification. Measured with immunoSEQ multiplex PCR; TCRdb has only the in-frame clones, and not every one. V, J and clone size are taken as reported in that table, and D and trimming were inferred from the DNA itself. The repertoire consists of 100,000 to 140,000 clones, with roughly 88% occurring once and the leading ten covering around 6.5%. This CDR3 has 15 amino acids. Germline trimming cut 0 bases from V and 8 bases from J; bases unmatched to any gene: 8. Germline V gene sequence: CDR1 SGHRS, CDR2 YFSETQ. The data derive from a study of blood T cell repertoires in COVID-19. Across the whole study: Material from acute and convalescent COVID-19 was sourced from the United States, Italy and Spain. The analysed material was cDNA or gDNA that came from T cells, B-cell-depleted T cells, or PBMCs.

The V call is TRBV5-1, the J call TRBJ1-2; 9 bases line up with TRBD1. Sequenced input: peripheral blood. The receptor was isolated from a middle-aged man with active or convalescent COVID-19. CDR3 region: CASSLVGTGSWGYTF. The CDR3 DNA follows: TGCGCCAGCAGCTTGGTGGGGACAGGGTCCTGGGGCTACACCTTC.